This T cell receptor beta chain came from a study of blood T cell repertoires in COVID-19. Study at large: Donors in the United States, Italy and Spain gave samples during acute or convalescent COVID-19.

The CDR3 has 17 amino acids. Trimming cost V 1 base and J 0 bases; bases outside gene matches: 2. The germline CDR1 and CDR2 sequences are KGHSH and LQKENI. Sequencing was performed with immunoSEQ multiplex PCR; in TCRdb, only in-frame clones are kept and a portion is missing. The table shows a few hundred thousand clones, with nearly 90% occurring only once. This sequence was found in a man aged 18-30 years with active or convalescent COVID-19. The gene calls are TRBV18 and TRBJ2-1, with 11 bases fitting TRBD2. The sequenced sample consisted of peripheral blood. The CDR3 nucleotides read TGTGCCAGCTCACCACTAGCGGGGGGGACCTCCTACAATGAGCAGTTCTTC. This gives the protein CASSPLAGGTSYNEQFF.